The 12 T cell receptor beta chains below were found in one sample sequenced in a study of CD8 T cells in ankylosing spondylitis. Their antigens are not known. Findings of the study overall: A motif of under ten highly homologous TCR beta variants was seen as apparently characteristic of ankylosing spondylitis blood.

TCRdb itself ran the 5' RACE reads through MiXCR, one entry per CDR3 protein. The sample carries around 540,000 distinct CDR3 sequences, roughly 13% recorded once. The material sequenced was blood, either unsorted or a sorted T cell fraction (not recorded which). These receptors were taken from a male donor with ankylosing spondylitis.

The rearrangement joins TRBV9 to TRBJ2-1; D gene unclear. The CDR3 runs 16 residues. V lost 4 bases and J 2 bases, leaving 16 bases between the germline ends. Germline loops: CDR1 SGDLS, CDR2 YYNGEE. The CDR3 loop reads CASSPVISNTYNEQFF. Here the CDR3 DNA reads TGTGCCAGCAGCCCCGTAATCAGTAACACCTACAATGAGCAGTTCTTC.

V usage is TRBV3-1 and J usage is TRBJ1-6, with 9 bases aligning to TRBD1. In germline, CDR1 is LGHDT, CDR2 YNNKEL (reference sequence). The ends lost 9 bases at V and 9 bases at J; junction bases unmatched: 9. The CDR3 spans 14 residues. The CDR3 DNA is TGTGCCAGTAAACGGACAGGGGCACGTTCACCCCTCCACTTT. Translating it yields CASKRTGARSPLHF.

This sequence joins TRBV4-2 and TRBJ2-2; 8 nucleotides match TRBD1. V trimming: 8 bases; J trimming: 5 bases; junction bases outside the gene matches: 4. Looked up from germline, CDR1 is LGHNA and CDR2 is YNFKEQ. CDR3 length: 13 residues. The CDR3 loop is CASDRQGTGELFF. CDR3 coding DNA: TGTGCCAGCGACAGACAGGGGACCGGGGAGCTGTTTTTT.

The CDR3 is CSARGLPYEQYF. CDR3 nucleotides: TGCAGTGCAAGGGGCTTACCCTACGAGCAGTACTTC. The chain has TRBV20-1 and TRBJ2-7; a weak D match, TRBD1 (5 bases). This CDR3 has 12 amino acids. Deletions cut 6 bases from V and 2 bases from J, with 11 bases between. The germline CDR1 and CDR2 sequences are DFQATT and SNEGSKA (reference sequence).

The chain couples TRBV5-6 to TRBJ1-1; D gene unclear. Germline CDR1 SGHDT, CDR2 YYEEEE. This CDR3 is built from 15 residues. Between the trimmed V and J ends, which lost 4 bases and 0 bases, there was a span of 13 bases. For the CDR3, the DNA is TGTGCCAGCAGCACCGAGAACAGAATGAACACTGAAGCTTTCTTT. Its protein is CASSTENRMNTEAFF.

This clonotype has at least ten counts. The chain links TRBV20-1 to TRBJ2-7, with 11 bases lining up with TRBD2. The CDR3 contains 15 residues. V lost 3 bases and J lost 4; bases outside the gene matches: 8. Germline-derived CDR1 and CDR2 are DFQATT and SNEGSKA (reference sequence). The CDR3 spells CSARIRLAGGYEQYF. Here the CDR3 DNA reads TGCAGTGCTAGGATTAGGCTAGCGGGAGGTTACGAGCAGTACTTC.

The chain combines TRBV18 with TRBJ1-1; D gene ambiguous. The germline V gene encodes CDR1 KGHSH and CDR2 LQKENI. CDR3 length equals 15 residues. V gave up 0 bases and J gave up 0 bases, with 8 bases separating them. The CDR3 is CASSPPKGMNTEAFF. Here the CDR3 DNA reads TGTGCCAGCTCACCACCGAAAGGCATGAACACTGAAGCTTTCTTT. The full variable domain, with the rest looked up from reference TRBV18 and TRBJ1-1, is NAGVMQNPRHLVRRRGQEARLRCSPMKGHSHVYWYRQLPEEGLKFMVYLQKENIIDESGMPKERFSAEFPKEGPSILRIQQVVRGDSAAYFCASSPPKGMNTEAFFGQGTRLTVV.

V usage is TRBV29-1 and J usage is TRBJ2-3; 8 nucleotides line up with TRBD2. Germline-derived CDR1 and CDR2 are SQVTM and ANQGSEA. V gave up 7 bases and J gave up 1 base; unmatched junction bases: 4. This CDR3 has 13 amino acids. The CDR3 protein is CSATGGGTDTQYF. CDR3 nucleotides: TGCAGCGCAACGGGAGGGGGCACAGATACGCAGTATTTT.

V and J are TRBV5-4 and TRBJ2-5; no firm D call. Per germline, CDR1 SGHNT and CDR2 YYREEE (reference sequence). The CDR3 covers 13 residues. The V end lost 3 bases, the J end lost 5 bases, and 11 bases lay between the germline ends. In nucleotides, the CDR3 is TGTGCCAGCAGCTCTCCAGAGTTGGAGACCCAGTACTTC. This encodes CASSSPELETQYF. Looking up the rest from reference TRBV5-4 and TRBJ2-5 gives the full variable domain: ETGVTQSPTHLIKTRGQQVTLRCSSQSGHNTVSWYQQALGQGPQFIFQYYREEENGRGNFPPRFSGLQFPNYSSELNVNALELDDSALYLCASSSPELETQYFGPGTRLLVL.

This clonotype occurred many times. The J gene is TRBJ2-2, the V gene TRBV5-1; maybe TRBD1 (5 bases). The CDR3 spans 16 residues. Germline V gene sequence: CDR1 SGHRS, CDR2 YFSETQ. Between the trimmed V and J ends, which lost 7 bases and 0 bases, there was a span of 16 bases. CDR3 residues: CASGADGLANTGELFF. The CDR3 nucleotides are TGCGCCAGCGGGGCAGACGGCCTAGCGAACACCGGGGAGCTGTTTTTT.

There are a few counts of this clonotype. The gene calls are TRBV6-6 and TRBJ1-3, with 10 bases aligning to TRBD1. The CDR3 is made up of 13 amino acids. Germline assignment: CDR1 MNHNY and CDR2 SVGAGI (reference sequence). With V trimmed by 6 bases and J by 7 bases, 3 bases remained unmatched. The CDR3 spells CASRGTGANTIYF. For the CDR3, the DNA is TGTGCCAGCAGGGGGACAGGGGCGAACACCATATATTTT.

This chain connects TRBV4-2 to TRBJ1-1; no clear D gene. The V end was cut by 0 bases, the J end by 1 base, with 9 bases between. Germline CDR1 LGHNA, CDR2 YNFKEQ. The CDR3 is 15 amino acids. The CDR3 sequence: CASSQDWGANTEAFF. The CDR3 nucleotides are TGTGCCAGCAGCCAAGATTGGGGAGCGAACACTGAAGCTTTCTTT.